A single sample is the source of the 23 T cell receptor beta chains below, sequenced in a study of metastatic and nonmetastatic thyroid tumors. Patients were all untreated before their thyroid surgery. TCRdb re-clonotyped the PCR reads via MiXCR. Of about 41,000 clones in the sample, about an eighth were seen once. Sequences were obtained from blood. These receptors originate from a female donor with papillary thyroid cancer or a benign thyroid nodule (not recorded which). Some clones in this sample may be carry-over from other donors' samples.

This clone was counted at least ten times. The V gene is TRBV4-3, the J gene TRBJ1-2, with D unresolved. Germline lookup yields CDR1 LGHNA and CDR2 YSLEER. There are 15 residues in the CDR3. V was clipped by 5 bases and J by 8 bases, with 21 bases between them. For the CDR3, the DNA is TGCGCCAGCAGCGAGAGTGAGAGTGAATCCGAGGGCTACACCTTC. Translation gives CASSESESESEGYTF.

This clone was counted ten times or more. This chain links TRBV6-1 with TRBJ2-7; 7 nucleotides line up with TRBD2. J was trimmed by 5 bases and V by 1 base; bases with no gene match: 8. CDR1 MNHNS and CDR2 SASEGT come from the germline V gene. This CDR3 is built from 15 residues. The DNA for the CDR3 is TGTGCCAGCAGTGAAGTCCAAACCCGGGGGGACGAGCAGTACTTC. This translates into CASSEVQTRGDEQYF.

This clone was detected ten times or more. V gene TRBV19 combines with J gene TRBJ2-1; 7 bases are shared with TRBD2. With 3 bases clipped from V and 6 bases from J, the junction kept 8 bases outside the gene matches. Germline V gene lookup returns CDR1 LNHDA and CDR2 SQIVND (reference sequence). This CDR3 spans 15 amino acids. Written as DNA, the CDR3 is TGTGCCAGTAGTATGGGGGGGAGTGTTTCCAATGAGCAGTTCTTC. Protein sequence: CASSMGGSVSNEQFF.

This clone came up many times. V and J are TRBV7-3 and TRBJ1-5; 7 nucleotides line up with TRBD1. V dropped 7 bases and J dropped 5; count of bases not matched to a gene: 20. CDR1 SGHTA and CDR2 FQGTGA come from the germline V gene. The CDR3 is 18 amino acids. In nucleotides, the CDR3 is TGTGCCAGCATAAGCGGACAGGAGGGACCCCGGGTGGATCAGCCCCAGCATTTT. This sequence encodes CASISGQEGPRVDQPQHF.

This clone was seen many times. J is TRBJ1-6 and V is TRBV14; perhaps TRBD1 as D (5 bases). Deletions cut 2 bases from V and 4 bases from J, with 15 bases between. This CDR3 contains 17 residues. Germline V CDR1 and CDR2: SGHDN, FVKESK. CDR3 sequence (DNA): TGTGCCAGCAGCCAAAGGGGTCCGGGACCGTATAATTCACCCCTCCACTTT. Its translation is CASSQRGPGPYNSPLHF.

This clone was counted many times. The rearrangement joins TRBV7-6 to TRBJ2-7, with TRBD2 matching 12 bases. CDR1 SGHVS and CDR2 FNYEAQ come from the germline V gene. The CDR3 has 14 amino acids. The CDR3 is CATSGLAGSYEVYF. CDR3 sequence (DNA): TGTGCGACGTCCGGACTAGCGGGGTCCTACGAAGTGTACTTC.

This clone occurred many times. This CDR3 is CSARPIGGSTDTQYF. CDR3 sequence (DNA): TGCAGTGCTAGACCAATCGGGGGAAGCACAGATACGCAGTATTTT. The chain links TRBV20-1 to TRBJ2-3; D possibly corresponds to TRBD2 (6 bases). This CDR3 spans 15 amino acids. V lost 2 bases and J lost 0, with 12 bases in between. The germline CDR1 and CDR2 sequences are DFQATT and SNEGSKA (reference sequence).

This clone was observed many times. The genes are TRBV19 and TRBJ2-3, with D perhaps TRBD2 (5 bases). The CDR3 extends over 14 amino acids. Germline CDR1 and CDR2: LNHDA and SQIVND (reference sequence). V was shortened by 6 bases and J by 5 bases, with 15 bases between the two germline ends. The CDR3 reads CASRPSPAGDTQYF. CDR3 DNA: TGTGCCAGTAGACCCAGTCCGGCGGGAGATACGCAGTATTTT. The variable domain in full, with the rest retrieved from reference TRBV19 and TRBJ2-3, is DGGITQSPKYLFRKEGQNVTLSCEQNLNHDAMYWYRQDPGQGLRLIYYSQIVNDFQKGDIAEGYSVSREKKESFPLTVTSAQKNPTAFYLCASRPSPAGDTQYFGPGTRLTVL.

V and J are TRBV7-3 and TRBJ2-1; D tentatively fits TRBD1 or TRBD2 (6 bases each). Trimming stripped 1 base from V and 3 bases from J, with 10 bases between. CDR1 is SGHTA and CDR2 is FQGTGA in the germline V gene. The CDR3 contains 15 residues. The DNA of the CDR3 is TGTGCCAGCAGCTTAATGGGGGGCGACTACAATGAGCAGTTCTTC. Translation: CASSLMGGDYNEQFF.

This clone was found many times. The chain couples TRBV11-2 to TRBJ2-1, with TRBD2 identical over 9 bases. Per germline, CDR1 SGHAT and CDR2 FQNNGV. Trimming took 5 bases from V and 3 from J; bases not matched to a gene: 8. CDR3 length: 16 residues. CDR3 sequence reads: CASSPLAGELYNEQFF. The CDR3 bases are TGTGCCAGCAGCCCCTTAGCGGGGGAGCTCTACAATGAGCAGTTCTTC.

This clone occurred many times. V usage is TRBV11-2 and J usage is TRBJ1-1, with 9 bases aligning to TRBD1. After removal of 7 bases from V and 3 bases from J, the junction contained 9 bases not matched to a gene. Germline-derived CDR1 and CDR2 are SGHAT and FQNNGV. The CDR3 covers 15 residues. The CDR3 loop is CASILTGGKYTEAFF. The CDR3 region has the DNA TGTGCCAGCATACTAACAGGGGGCAAGTACACTGAAGCTTTCTTT.

As to this clone: The junction and the germline gene differ at one end; a read error may be behind it. This chain links TRBV7-2 with TRBJ2-7, with 12 positions matching TRBD2. Germline CDR1 SGHTA, CDR2 FQGNSA. This CDR3 spans 15 amino acids. CDR3 coding DNA: TGTGCCAACAGCCCCAGACTAGCGGGAGCTTGTGAGCAGTACTTC. It is translated as CANSPRLAGACEQYF. Based on the CDR3 plus reference TRBV7-2 and TRBJ2-7, the full variable domain is GAGVSQSPSNKVTEKGKDVELRCDPISGHTALYWYRQSLGQGLEFLIYFQGNSAPDKSGLPSDRFSAERTGGSVSTLTIQRTQQEDSAVYLCANSPRLAGACEQYFGPGTRLTVT.

Ten or more counts support this clone. CDR3 in DNA: TGCGCCAGCAGCCAAGGGGTCGGCGGGAGCATCCACGAGCAGTACTTC. Its protein is CASSQGVGGSIHEQYF. This sequence joins TRBV4-3 and TRBJ2-7, with 7 bases aligning to TRBD2. The CDR3 contains 16 residues. Unmatched junction bases numbered 11, after V lost 1 base and J lost 5 bases. The germline gives CDR1 LGHNA, CDR2 YSLEER.

A single count supports this clone. The chain is built from TRBV5-1 and TRBJ2-7, with D perhaps TRBD1 (6 bases). The germline V and J ends were trimmed by 4 bases and 3 bases, with 14 bases remaining between them. Germline values: CDR1 SGHRS, CDR2 YFSETQ. This CDR3 spans 14 amino acids. CDR3 sequence reads: CASSPGDIRYEQYF. The DNA of the CDR3 is TGCGCCAGCAGCCCCGGGGACATTCGCTACGAGCAGTACTTC.

This clone was detected many times. The V gene is TRBV12-3 or TRBV12-4, the J gene TRBJ2-3, with D maybe TRBD1 (7 bases). V was trimmed by 3 bases and J by 8 bases, leaving 21 bases between them. The CDR3 spans 16 residues. CDR3 in amino acids: CASSLQGGGTAGTQYF. The CDR3, as DNA: TGTGCCAGCAGTTTGCAGGGGGGCGGCACGGCAGGTACGCAGTATTTT.

This clone was detected many times. This rearrangement joins TRBV19 to TRBJ1-2; the D is unclear. Trimming stripped 7 bases from V and 2 bases from J, with 14 bases between. CDR1 and CDR2 from the germline V gene are LNHDA and SQIVND (reference sequence). This CDR3 contains 14 residues. The CDR3 protein is CASNRRSANYGYTF. The CDR3 DNA is TGTGCCAGTAATCGCCGGTCAGCCAACTATGGCTACACCTTC.

This clone appeared many times. The V gene is TRBV9, the J gene TRBJ2-5, with TRBD2 as a possible D gene (6 bases). The CDR3 consists of 16 residues. Per the germline V gene, CDR1 is SGDLS and CDR2 is YYNGEE. V lost 0 bases, J lost 5 bases, and 17 bases lay in between. CDR3 region: CASSVDPSGGGETQYF. Written as DNA, the CDR3 is TGTGCCAGCAGCGTAGATCCCAGCGGTGGGGGGGAGACCCAGTACTTC. The full variable domain, completed using reference TRBV9 and TRBJ2-5, is DSGVTQTPKHLITATGQRVTLRCSPRSGDLSVYWYQQSLDQGLQFLIQYYNGEERAKGNILERFSAQQFPDLHSELNLSSLELGDSALYFCASSVDPSGGGETQYFGPGTRLLVL.

This clone was picked up many times. The J gene is TRBJ1-2, the V gene TRBV15, with D unclear. Trimming took off 2 bases at V and 2 bases at J, with 6 bases between the two ends. Germline values: CDR1 LNHNV, CDR2 YYDKDF (reference sequence). This CDR3 region has 13 residues. CDR3 nucleotide sequence: TGTGCCACCAGCAGAAACCAGAACTATGGCTACACCTTC. It yields the protein CATSRNQNYGYTF.

The rearrangement links TRBV28 to TRBJ2-3; 8 nucleotides line up with TRBD2. The V segment lost 3 bases and the J segment 0 bases; nucleotides outside the gene matches: 11. Looked up from germline, CDR1 is MDHEN and CDR2 is SYDVKM. The CDR3 is 18 residues long. CDR3 nucleotides: TGTGCCAGCAGTTTCGGGGGGGACGGGAGCACTAGCACAGATACGCAGTATTTT. This encodes CASSFGGDGSTSTDTQYF.

This clone was seen many times. This rearrangement joins TRBV20-1 to TRBJ2-3; TRBD2 matches at 9 bases. CDR1 and CDR2 (germline): DFQATT, SNEGSKA (reference sequence). With 4 bases clipped from V and 1 base from J, the junction kept 9 bases outside the gene matches. The CDR3 spans 16 residues. CDR3 bases: TGCAGTGCTACCCCGGGACTAGCTCACCGCACAGATACGCAGTATTTT. This codes for CSATPGLAHRTDTQYF.

This clone appeared a few times. This chain uses TRBV29-1 with TRBJ2-2; no clear D. This CDR3 is 13 amino acids long. Trimming stripped 2 bases from V and 2 bases from J, with 6 bases between. CDR1 SQVTM and CDR2 ANQGSEA come from the germline V gene. The CDR3 is CSVETENTGELFF. CDR3 in DNA: TGCAGCGTTGAAACAGAAAACACCGGGGAGCTGTTTTTT.

This sequence joins TRBV6-2 or TRBV6-3 and TRBJ2-7, with a weak D call TRBD1 (5 bases). Germline V lookup: CDR1 MNHEY, CDR2 SVGEGT. Trimming took off 5 bases at V and 2 bases at J, with 10 bases between the two ends. The CDR3 sequence is 13 residues long. CDR3 sequence reads: CASSPREPYEQYF. The CDR3 DNA reads TGTGCCAGCAGTCCCAGGGAACCCTACGAGCAGTACTTC.

This clone has ten or more counts. The chain links TRBV18 to TRBJ1-1; possible D gene TRBD1, 6 bases. The CDR3 extends over 14 amino acids. With 0 bases removed from V and 1 base from J, the gap between germline ends came to 6 bases. Germline assignment: CDR1 KGHSH and CDR2 LQKENI. For the CDR3, the DNA is TGTGCCAGCTCACCACCGACAGGGAACACTGAAGCTTTCTTT. This translates into CASSPPTGNTEAFF.